The TCR beta chain under discussion was sequenced for a study of spatial heterogeneity in lung cancer. Study-level background: A total of around 76 untreated early-stage non-small cell lung cancer patients served as donors. Where available, sequencing covered follow-up PBMC samples, taken at a median of roughly 22 months after resection. Each unique TCR and UMI combination was seen more than ten times on average in raw reads.

Concerning this clonotype itself: Its specificity is unknown.

Overall study findings and caveats: There were more appearances of ubiquitous expanded tumor TCRs in blood at resection than at follow-up.

Stated time point: blood at routine non-recurrence follow-up after resection. The input material, whole RNA from tumor, nontumor lung or frozen PBMC, was sequenced unsorted. TCRdb called the 5' RACE reads again in MiXCR, with one record for every CDR3 protein. The sample consists of around 110,000 distinct CDR3 sequences, 12% of them appearing once. There are 15 residues in the CDR3. CDR1 and CDR2 from the germline V gene are MNHEY and SVGEGT. The ends were cut back, 7 bases at V and 6 bases at J, with 20 bases in the middle. This material consisted of PBMCs, taken at follow-up. The chain employs TRBV6-2 or TRBV6-3 and TRBJ2-3; either TRBD1 or TRBD2 may fit D (5 bases each). The TCR comes from a male donor with early-stage non-small cell lung cancer. Here the CDR3 DNA reads TGTGCCAGCAATAAACGGGGCCTAAGCGACGATACGCAGTATTTT. This sequence encodes CASNKRGLSDDTQYF.